Following are 27 T cell receptor beta chains from one sample sequenced in a study of cytomegalovirus exposure and HLA in healthy donors. Researchers ran the PCR with 60 Vbeta and 13 Jbeta primers. Sequencing used immunoSEQ multiplex PCR; TCRdb keeps in-frame clones, though not all of them. This sample yields roughly 150,000 clones, of which about 81% are seen a single time; about 1.9% belongs to the top ten. The sequencing sample was made of PBMCs. These receptors all stem from a woman under 30 in good health and CMV-seronegative.

The rearrangement links TRBV12-5 to TRBJ2-7, with D possibly TRBD1 on 5 matching bases. Trimming took 3 bases from V and 3 from J, leaving 9 bases between them. Germline CDR1 reads LGHNT; CDR2 reads FRNRAP. This CDR3 region has 13 residues. The CDR3 protein is CASGFSTVYEQYF. As DNA, the CDR3 is TGTGCTAGTGGTTTCTCGACAGTCTACGAGCAGTACTTC.

This chain connects TRBV7-9 to TRBJ2-1, with TRBD2 as a possible D gene (5 bases). The CDR3 runs 12 residues. CDR1 and CDR2 from the germline V gene are SEHNR and FQNEAQ (reference sequence). V was cut by 5 bases and J by 7 bases, with 9 bases left in between. The CDR3 sequence is CASSMRLNEQFF. The CDR3 DNA is TGTGCCAGCAGCATGCGACTAAATGAGCAGTTCTTC.

The chain joins TRBV18 to TRBJ2-5; TRBD2 agrees at 7 bases. The J call is uncertain, as TRBJ2-7 better fits the DNA end. Per germline, CDR1 KGHSH and CDR2 LQKENI. CDR3 size: 16 residues. The chain's CDR3 is CASSHITTSYSYEQYF. The CDR3 nucleotides are TGTGCCAGCTCACACATAACGACTAGCTACTCCTACGAGCAGTACTTC.

CDR3: CASSLVTGMNTEAFF. The DNA of the CDR3 is TGTGCCAGCAGCTTGGTGACAGGGATGAACACTGAAGCTTTCTTT. The genes are TRBV7-2 and TRBJ1-1; 7 bases match TRBD1. CDR1 is SGHTA, CDR2 FQGNSA, per germline. The V gene end was trimmed by 3 bases and the J gene end by 0 bases; junction bases not matched to a gene: 4. The CDR3 contains 15 residues. The full variable domain, rest sourced from reference TRBV7-2 and TRBJ1-1, is GAGVSQSPSNKVTEKGKDVELRCDPISGHTALYWYRQSLGQGLEFLIYFQGNSAPDKSGLPSDRFSAERTGGSVSTLTIQRTQQEDSAVYLCASSLVTGMNTEAFFGQGTRLTVV.

V and J are TRBV27 and TRBJ2-7; D possibly corresponds to TRBD1 (6 bases). The CDR3 is 13 residues long. Germline V gene data show CDR1 as MNHEY and CDR2 as SMNVEV (reference sequence). The germline V and J ends were trimmed by 8 bases and 4 bases, with 15 bases remaining between them. This CDR3 is CASRRRGGYEQYF. The CDR3 DNA reads TGTGCCAGCCGTAGAAGAGGGGGTTACGAGCAGTACTTC.

This clone was detected a few times. V usage is TRBV5-4 and J usage is TRBJ2-7; D remains ambiguous. Germline V gives CDR1 SGHNT, CDR2 YYREEE (reference sequence). The CDR3 contains 11 residues. The V and J ends lost 4 bases and 3 bases respectively, with 5 bases between them. The CDR3 loop is CASSDNYEQYF. The CDR3 DNA reads as TGTGCCAGCAGCGACAACTACGAGCAGTACTTC.

V is TRBV11-3 and J is TRBJ2-5; 11 bases agree with TRBD1. J was trimmed by 4 bases and V by 5 bases; bases with no gene match: 9. Per germline, CDR1 SGHNT and CDR2 YENEEA. CDR3 length equals 16 residues. The CDR3: CASSPGTGGIVETQYF. The CDR3 DNA sequence: TGTGCCAGCAGCCCCGGGACAGGGGGGATCGTAGAGACCCAGTACTTC. Supplemented by reference TRBV11-3 and TRBJ2-5, the full variable domain reads EAGVVQSPRYKIIEKKQPVAFWCNPISGHNTLYWYLQNLGQGPELLIRYENEEAVDDSQLPKDRFSAERLKGVDSTLKIQPAELGDSAVYLCASSPGTGGIVETQYFGPGTRLLVL.

This rearrangement joins TRBV5-5 to TRBJ2-7; 9 nucleotides align to TRBD2. V was pared by 1 base and J by 2 bases, with 7 bases of the junction left unmatched. Germline V gene data show CDR1 as SGHKS and CDR2 as YYEKEE (reference sequence). This CDR3 has 16 amino acids. CDR3 in amino acids: CASSLFGSGGTYEQYF. The DNA for the CDR3 is TGTGCCAGCAGCTTGTTTGGTAGCGGGGGAACCTACGAGCAGTACTTC.

The chain recombines TRBV5-1 with TRBJ1-1; 8 bases fit TRBD1. V shed 0 bases and J 3 bases; nucleotides not matched to a gene: 7. This CDR3 region has 16 residues. Per germline, CDR1 SGHRS and CDR2 YFSETQ. CDR3 sequence reads: CASSLARGQQDTEAFF. In nucleotides, the CDR3 is TGCGCCAGCAGCTTGGCCAGGGGGCAACAAGACACTGAAGCTTTCTTT.

The J gene is TRBJ2-5, the V gene TRBV6-5, with 8 bases aligning to TRBD2. Germline-derived CDR1 and CDR2 are MNHEY and SVGAGI. CDR3 length: 15 amino acids. V gave up 6 bases and J gave up 4 bases; unmatched junction bases: 10. DNA for the CDR3: TGTGCCAGCAGAGACCTCGGGGGGGCGTCAGAGACCCAGTACTTC. Its translation: CASRDLGGASETQYF.

The rearrangement links TRBV11-1 to TRBJ2-5; 9 bases map to TRBD2. Germline values: CDR1 SGHAT, CDR2 FQDESV (reference sequence). The CDR3 spans 18 residues. Trimming took 1 base from V and 1 from J; bases not matched to a gene: 10. The CDR3 loop is CASSLEPSSGVRQETQYF. The CDR3 coding sequence is TGTGCCAGCAGCTTAGAGCCTTCTAGCGGGGTCCGCCAAGAGACCCAGTACTTC.

The V gene is TRBV7-2, the J gene TRBJ1-6; weak D call: TRBD1 (5 bases). The V end was cut by 6 bases, the J end by 6 bases, with 18 bases between. Germline CDR1 and CDR2: SGHTA and FQGNSA. The CDR3 contains 16 residues. For the CDR3, the DNA is TGTGCCAGCAGGAGCGATGACAGCCTCCTTAATTCACCCCTCCACTTT. This gives the protein CASRSDDSLLNSPLHF.

This clone was seen a single time. The chain links TRBV7-8 to TRBJ2-2; 8 nucleotides line up with TRBD2. This CDR3 spans 16 amino acids. Germline V gene data show CDR1 as SGHVS and CDR2 as FQNEAQ. V trimming: 4 bases; J trimming: 4 bases; junction bases outside the gene matches: 8. CDR3 in amino acids: CASSSYSGSGTGELFF. The CDR3 nucleotides are TGTGCCAGCAGCTCCTACAGCGGGAGTGGCACCGGGGAGCTGTTTTTT. Filled out from reference TRBV7-8 and TRBJ2-2, the complete variable domain reads GAGVSQSPRYKVAKRGQDVALRCDPISGHVSLFWYQQALGQGPEFLTYFQNEAQLDKSGLPSDRFFAERPEGSVSTLKIQRTQQEDSAVYLCASSSYSGSGTGELFFGEGSRLTVL.

The table lists this clone with a few counts. The chain has TRBV10-2 and TRBJ1-5, with D uncertain. This CDR3 contains 13 residues. Germline-derived CDR1 and CDR2 are WSHSY and SAAADI. Deletions cut 2 bases from V and 2 bases from J, with 4 bases between. In DNA form, the CDR3 reads TGCGCCAGCAGTGAGACAGGCAATCAGCCCCAGCATTTT. Its protein product is CASSETGNQPQHF.

This clone showed up just a few times. The CDR3 sequence: CASSDPGTVNTGELFF. The CDR3 DNA reads TGTGCCAGCAGCGATCCCGGGACAGTTAACACCGGGGAGCTGTTTTTT. This rearrangement joins TRBV7-9 to TRBJ2-2; 7 bases align to TRBD1. CDR1 is SEHNR, CDR2 FQNEAQ, per germline (reference sequence). This CDR3 is 16 amino acids long. Trimming removed 5 bases from V and 2 bases from J; junction bases left unmatched: 8.

The rearrangement uses TRBV6-6 and TRBJ2-4; 8 positions match TRBD1. V trimming: 7 bases; J trimming: 7 bases; junction bases outside the gene matches: 12. The germline gives CDR1 MNHNY, CDR2 SVGAGI (reference sequence). The CDR3 is made up of 15 amino acids. This chain's CDR3 is CASMRGGTGGNIQYF. The CDR3 DNA follows: TGTGCCAGCATGCGGGGCGGGACAGGAGGCAACATTCAGTACTTC.

This clone appeared a few times. One end of the junction is discordant with germline, which a read error may explain. V gene TRBV7-9 combines with J gene TRBJ2-7; 7 bases are a match to TRBD2. The CDR3 has 13 residues. Germline-derived CDR1 and CDR2 are SEHNR and FQNEAQ (reference sequence). The DNA of the CDR3 is TGTTCCAGCAGCTTTCTAGCGGCCTACGAGCAGTACTTC. This gives the protein CSSSFLAAYEQYF.

The gene calls are TRBV6-1 and TRBJ1-1, with 7 positions matching TRBD1. The length of the CDR3 is 15 residues. Trimming at V came to 6 bases and at J to 2 bases, leaving 9 bases not matched to a gene. Germline V gives CDR1 MNHNS, CDR2 SASEGT. The CDR3 region is CASSAGTEGNTEAFF. CDR3 nucleotides: TGTGCCAGCAGCGCCGGGACAGAAGGTAACACTGAAGCTTTCTTT.

This chain uses TRBV5-4 with TRBJ2-3; TRBD2 aligns across 7 bases. The CDR3 spans 17 residues. After removal of 0 bases from V and 0 bases from J, the junction contained 7 bases not matched to a gene. Germline V gene sequence: CDR1 SGHNT, CDR2 YYREEE (reference sequence). The CDR3 loop reads CASSLVGGELSTDTQYF. Written as DNA, the CDR3 is TGTGCCAGCAGCTTGGTGGGGGGGGAGCTTAGCACAGATACGCAGTATTTT.

The chain uses TRBV6-6 and TRBJ2-5, with unresolved D. The germline CDR1 and CDR2 sequences are MNHNY and SVGAGI (reference sequence). The CDR3 covers 14 residues. Trimming removed 1 base from V and 2 bases from J, with 8 bases in between. CDR3: CASSYLELQETQYF. The CDR3 nucleotides read TGTGCCAGCAGTTACTTGGAGCTACAAGAGACCCAGTACTTC.

The rearrangement links TRBV28 to TRBJ1-1; the D is unclear. CDR3 size: 12 residues. The germline V gene encodes CDR1 MDHEN and CDR2 SYDVKM. Trimming cost V 1 base and J 8 bases, with 8 bases left between them. The CDR3 DNA reads as TGTGCCAGCAGTTTATTTTCGCGAGAAGCTTTCTTT. As protein: CASSLFSREAFF.

V usage is TRBV5-1 and J usage is TRBJ2-7; 10 nucleotides line up with TRBD2. Germline V CDR1 and CDR2: SGHRS, YFSETQ. J lost 5 bases, V lost 3 bases, and 14 bases had no gene match. This CDR3 is 17 amino acids long. This CDR3 reads CASSSLPVLAGFHEQYF. Written as DNA, the CDR3 is TGCGCCAGCAGCTCGCTCCCCGTACTAGCGGGGTTCCACGAGCAGTACTTC.

The CDR3 DNA is TGCAGCGTTGAAGATTGGGGACAGGGGGAACTGAACACTGAAGCTTTCTTT. Translation gives CSVEDWGQGELNTEAFF. The rearrangement uses TRBV29-1 and TRBJ1-1; 11 nucleotides align to TRBD1. V was clipped by 0 bases and J by 0 bases; unmatched bases: 6. The germline gives CDR1 SQVTM, CDR2 ANQGSEA. The CDR3 sequence is 17 residues long.

The rearrangement links TRBV7-8 to TRBJ2-1; D ambiguous. CDR1 and CDR2 from the germline V gene are SGHVS and FQNEAQ. The CDR3 extends over 16 amino acids. Between the trimmed V and J ends, which lost 1 base and 7 bases, there was a span of 17 bases. The CDR3 sequence is CASSLGVFFPRNEQFF. The DNA of the CDR3 is TGTGCCAGCAGCTTAGGAGTTTTTTTCCCCCGGAATGAGCAGTTCTTC.

The chain is built from TRBV7-3 and TRBJ2-5, with D maybe TRBD2 (6 bases). This CDR3 contains 13 residues. V dropped 5 bases and J dropped 5 bases, with 12 bases sitting between them. CDR1 and CDR2 from the germline V gene are SGHTA and FQGTGA. This chain's CDR3 is CASSAGGLETQYF. CDR3 nucleotides: TGTGCCAGCAGCGCCGGGGGATTGGAGACCCAGTACTTC.

This clone was seen just once. The chain carries TRBV11-2 and TRBJ2-1; 10 bases match TRBD2. Germline V CDR1 and CDR2: SGHAT, FQNNGV. The trim removed 6 bases at V and 7 bases at J, leaving 9 bases unmatched. This CDR3 region has 15 residues. CDR3 region: CASSWGAGGLNEQFF. The CDR3 DNA sequence: TGTGCCAGCAGTTGGGGAGCGGGAGGGCTTAATGAGCAGTTCTTC.

The CDR3 protein is CASSRQGGNEKLFF. DNA for the CDR3: TGCGCCAGCAGTCGACAGGGGGGGAATGAAAAACTGTTTTTT. V gene TRBV4-1 combines with J gene TRBJ1-4; 9 bases are shared with TRBD1. Germline trimming cut 6 bases from V and 5 bases from J; bases unmatched to any gene: 4. Germline V gene sequence: CDR1 MGHRA, CDR2 YSYEKL. CDR3 size: 14 residues.